This T cell receptor (beta chain) was identified during a study of early T cells in non-severe SARS-CoV-2 infection. The germline gives CDR1 SGHTA, CDR2 FQGNSA. Trimming removed 7 bases from V and 5 bases from J, with 10 bases in between. This CDR3 has 12 residues. TCRdb passed the 5' RACE reads through MiXCR, listing each CDR3 protein once. The sample lists 85,000 to 95,000 distinct CDR3 sequences; roughly 14% were seen once. This clonotype turned up a few times. This TCR was sampled from an adult who was a healthcare worker with PCR-confirmed SARS-CoV-2 infection or an uninfected control (not recorded which). The specimen sequenced was whole blood. This chain joins TRBV7-2 and TRBJ2-3; D gene ambiguous. The CDR3 coding sequence is TGTGCCAGCACCCCCCTTCTAGATACGCAGTATTTT. Encoded protein: CASTPLLDTQYF. Full variable domain (remainder filled in from reference TRBV7-2 and TRBJ2-3): GAGVSQSPSNKVTEKGKDVELRCDPISGHTALYWYRQSLGQGLEFLIYFQGNSAPDKSGLPSDRFSAERTGGSVSTLTIQRTQQEDSAVYLCASTPLLDTQYFGPGTRLTVL.